The 31 T cell receptor beta chains below come from one sample, sequenced in a study of T cells in Graves' hyperthyroidism and ophthalmopathy (dated by TCRdb to between 2018 and 2021). Libraries were constructed by multiplex PCR. Sequencing took place on an Illumina HiSeq 2000. The TCR beta CDR3 regions were amplified from RNA transcripts. The TCR CDR3 was subjected to a first round of RT-PCR using the HTBI primer set and the Qiagen OneStep RT-PCR kit. The raw public data were reprocessed by TCRdb itself: fastp quality trimming at Q25, MiXCR clonotype calling, in-frame beta chains only. Every CDR3 protein is listed once, alongside the most common genes and DNA of its rows. The sample data list about 560,000 distinct CDR3 sequences, and 16% of these were observed just once. In total, the top ten clones hold 15% to 20% of the sample. Sample: blood. These TCRs come from a woman aged 18-30 years with Graves' hyperthyroidism.

This clonotype was seen more than once but under ten times. The chain combines TRBV12-3 or TRBV12-4 with TRBJ2-5; 10 nucleotides line up with TRBD1. CDR3 length: 14 amino acids. V lost 5 bases and J lost 4; bases outside the gene matches: 4. CDR3 region: CASSDRGRTETQYF. The CDR3 nucleotides read TGTGCCAGCAGTGACAGGGGGCGGACAGAGACCCAGTACTTC.

The sample holds a few counts of this clonotype. This chain links TRBV30 with TRBJ2-2; perhaps TRBD2 as D (6 bases). Trimming stripped 1 base from V and 2 bases from J, with 8 bases between. Germline V gene sequence: CDR1 GTSNPN, CDR2 SVGIG (reference sequence). The CDR3 spans 14 residues. The CDR3 here is CAWSGGTNTGELFF. The CDR3 region has the DNA TGTGCCTGGAGTGGCGGGACTAACACCGGGGAGCTGTTTTTT.

The CDR3 DNA reads TGCAGTGCAGTAACTAGCGGAAAAGAGACCCAGTACTTC. It translates to CSAVTSGKETQYF. V gene TRBV20-1 combines with J gene TRBJ2-5, with 8 bases matching TRBD2. V lost 6 bases to trimming and J lost 3 bases; unmatched junction nucleotides: 6. This CDR3 is 13 amino acids long. In germline, CDR1 is DFQATT, CDR2 SNEGSKA (reference sequence).

This clonotype occurred many times. V and J are TRBV20-1 and TRBJ2-3; 10 bases agree with TRBD2. This CDR3 contains 16 residues. Germline V gives CDR1 DFQATT, CDR2 SNEGSKA (reference sequence). Trimming at V came to 3 bases and at J to 6 bases, leaving 12 bases not matched to a gene. CDR3 bases: TGCAGTGCTAGCTTTGCTAGCGGGGGTTTCGCTGATACGCAGTATTTT. Translation: CSASFASGGFADTQYF.

The V gene is TRBV6-2 or TRBV6-3, the J gene TRBJ1-5, with 8 bases fitting TRBD1. The ends lost 6 bases at V and 3 bases at J; junction bases unmatched: 13. Germline lookup yields CDR1 MNHEY and CDR2 SVGEGT. The CDR3 runs to 17 residues. CDR3 DNA sequence: TGTGCCAGCAGCGACATAACCCGGACAGGGCACAATCAGCCCCAGCATTTT. This encodes CASSDITRTGHNQPQHF.

A remark on this clonotype: This may stem from a read error, because a much larger clone lies one nucleotide away. The chain uses TRBV20-1 and TRBJ2-1; maybe TRBD2 (5 bases). V lost 1 base to trimming and J lost 4 bases, with 14 bases between them. The CDR3 runs 15 residues. Germline V lookup: CDR1 DFQATT, CDR2 SNEGSKA (reference sequence). The CDR3: CSARGSGLVYNEQFF. The CDR3 DNA reads TGCAGTGCTAGAGGTTCCGGACTCGTTTACAATGAGCAGTTCTTC.

This clonotype was found once. The J gene is TRBJ1-6, the V gene TRBV19; D may be TRBD1 (5 bases). The V and J ends lost 5 bases and 9 bases respectively, with 14 bases between them. The CDR3 spans 14 residues. In germline, CDR1 is LNHDA, CDR2 SQIVND (reference sequence). For the CDR3, the DNA is TGTGCCAGTAGTCCCGGGACCTCGCTTTCACCCCTCCACTTT. Translating it yields CASSPGTSLSPLHF.

This clonotype was counted only a few times. The genes are TRBV3-1 and TRBJ2-1; no clear D. There are 12 residues in the CDR3. Trimming took 4 bases from V and 12 from J, leaving 13 bases between them. The V gene's germline CDR1 is LGHDT and CDR2 YNNKEL (reference sequence). The CDR3 spells CASSPIVGGQFF. Here the CDR3 DNA reads TGTGCCAGCAGCCCCATTGTTGGTGGGCAGTTCTTC.

Remarks on this clonotype: This CDR3 is missing its conserved last phenylalanine or tryptophan, likely due to a read error. The rearrangement links TRBV13 to TRBJ2-7; D gene ambiguous. V was shortened by 3 bases and J by 1 base, with 7 bases between the two germline ends. The CDR3 is 13 amino acids. Germline lookup yields CDR1 PRHDT and CDR2 FYEKMQ (reference sequence). The CDR3 here is CASSFFRSYEQYL. The CDR3 coding sequence is TGTGCCAGCAGCTTCTTCCGTTCCTACGAGCAGTACCTC.

The chain joins TRBV20-1 to TRBJ2-1; TRBD2 matches at 12 bases. CDR1 and CDR2 from the germline V gene are DFQATT and SNEGSKA (reference sequence). The CDR3 runs to 14 residues. With V trimmed by 5 bases and J by 7 bases, 6 bases remained unmatched. The CDR3 here is CSALAGGGRNEQFF. As DNA, the CDR3 is TGCAGTGCTCTAGCGGGGGGGGGGAGGAATGAGCAGTTCTTC.

This chain uses TRBV19 with TRBJ2-1; the match to TRBD2 covers 9 bases. V dropped 4 bases and J dropped 3; count of bases not matched to a gene: 4. Germline values: CDR1 LNHDA, CDR2 SQIVND (reference sequence). The CDR3 consists of 15 residues. CDR3: CASSNSGGHYNEQFF. CDR3 DNA sequence: TGTGCCAGTAGTAATAGCGGGGGCCACTACAATGAGCAGTTCTTC.

The chain combines TRBV6-1 with TRBJ1-4; no clear D. Germline V gives CDR1 MNHNS, CDR2 SASEGT. Between the trimmed V and J ends, which lost 0 bases and 8 bases, there was a span of 7 bases. This CDR3 spans 13 amino acids. This chain's CDR3 is CASSEAGREKLFF. The CDR3 DNA reads as TGTGCCAGCAGTGAAGCAGGGAGAGAAAAACTGTTTTTT.

In its sample, this clonotype was seen a few times. The chain recombines TRBV28 with TRBJ2-7, with 7 bases identical to TRBD2. This CDR3 is 18 amino acids long. The V gene's germline CDR1 is MDHEN and CDR2 SYDVKM. The junction had 19 bases not matched to a gene; V was cut back by 5 bases and J by 3 bases. In DNA, the CDR3 is TGTGCCAGCAGTCGTCCCTCCTGGGTAACAGCGGGGCTCTACGAGCAGTACTTC. Residues: CASSRPSWVTAGLYEQYF.

The CDR3 sequence is CASSLLGRLSGTRYEQYF. The CDR3 region has the DNA TGTGCCAGCAGTTTACTTGGGCGGTTGAGCGGGACTCGCTACGAGCAGTACTTC. V usage is TRBV27 and J usage is TRBJ2-7; 7 nucleotides match TRBD2. CDR1 is MNHEY, CDR2 SMNVEV, per germline (reference sequence). This CDR3 has 18 amino acids. V gave up 2 bases and J gave up 3 bases; unmatched junction bases: 16.

V usage is TRBV6-5 and J usage is TRBJ1-5; a possible D gene is TRBD1 (5 bases). The CDR3 spans 13 residues. Germline lookup yields CDR1 MNHEY and CDR2 SVGAGI. The V gene lost 4 bases and the J gene lost 6 bases, with 10 bases spanning the gap. CDR3 nucleotide sequence: TGTGCCAGCAGTTCCCAGGGCGCTCAGCCCCAGCATTTT. Encoded protein: CASSSQGAQPQHF.

This clonotype was counted only a few times. The chain combines TRBV19 with TRBJ2-3; 7 bases agree with TRBD2. The V gene's germline CDR1 is LNHDA and CDR2 SQIVND (reference sequence). Trimming at V came to 5 bases and at J to 1 base, leaving 9 bases not matched to a gene. The CDR3 runs 16 residues. The CDR3 reads CASSATHAGGTDTQYF. DNA for the CDR3: TGTGCCAGTAGTGCAACCCATGCGGGAGGCACAGATACGCAGTATTTT.

This clonotype turned up a few times. This chain uses TRBV6-2 or TRBV6-3 with TRBJ2-1, with D possibly being TRBD2 (6 bases). V lost 6 bases to trimming and J lost 9 bases, with 24 bases between them. The CDR3 totals 16 residues. Germline CDR1 and CDR2: MNHEY and SVGEGT. The CDR3 DNA follows: TGTGCCAGCAGGAAGGCAGGGTCGGGAGTTGCTGGTGAGCAGTTCTTC. This translates into CASRKAGSGVAGEQFF.

This clonotype was seen a handful of times. This chain connects TRBV5-4 to TRBJ1-2; D unresolved. The germline V gene has CDR1 SGHNT and CDR2 YYREEE (reference sequence). This CDR3 comprises 12 residues. Deletions cut 0 bases from V and 7 bases from J, with 7 bases between. The CDR3 region has the DNA TGTGCCAGCAGCTTGGCCAAGGGTGGCTACACCTTC. It specifies CASSLAKGGYTF.

This sequence joins TRBV3-1 and TRBJ2-2, with TRBD2 identical over 8 bases. There are 17 residues in the CDR3. V lost 3 bases to trimming and J lost 6 bases; unmatched junction nucleotides: 12. The germline CDR1 and CDR2 sequences are LGHDT and YNNKEL (reference sequence). CDR3 sequence (DNA): TGTGCCAGCAGCCACCGAGAAGGGACTAGTAGATCCGGGGAGCTGTTTTTT. It is translated as CASSHREGTSRSGELFF. The full variable domain, rest sourced from reference TRBV3-1 and TRBJ2-2, is DTAVSQTPKYLVTQMGNDKSIKCEQNLGHDTMYWYKQDSKKFLKIMFSYNNKELIINETVPNRFSPKSPDKAHLNLHINSLELGDSAVYFCASSHREGTSRSGELFFGEGSRLTVL.

The chain uses TRBV6-2 or TRBV6-3 and TRBJ1-2, with D perhaps TRBD1 (5 bases). CDR1 and CDR2 (germline): MNHEY, SVGEGT. The CDR3 consists of 12 residues. V lost 6 bases and J 4 bases, leaving 9 bases between the germline ends. The CDR3 loop is CASRDGGYGYTF. The CDR3 DNA sequence: TGTGCCAGCAGAGACGGGGGCTATGGCTACACCTTC.

In its sample, this clonotype was seen many times. This rearrangement joins TRBV6-1 to TRBJ1-5; TRBD1 might be the D (6 bases). Germline V CDR1 and CDR2: MNHNS, SASEGT. With 2 bases removed from V and 0 bases from J, the gap between germline ends came to 14 bases. The CDR3 contains 17 residues. The CDR3 DNA follows: TGTGCCAGCAGTGAAAGGGGGTCCCGTTATAGCAATCAGCCCCAGCATTTT. Translation gives CASSERGSRYSNQPQHF.

Remarks on this clonotype: A much larger clone is a single base away; this may be a read error. As the CDR3 is not closed by the conserved phenylalanine or tryptophan, this likely results from a read error. The rearrangement joins TRBV20-1 to TRBJ1-1; possibly TRBD1 for D (5 bases). The V end lost 2 bases, the J end lost 3 bases, and 7 bases lay between the germline ends. There are 12 residues in the CDR3. From germline, CDR1 is DFQATT and CDR2 SNEGSKA (reference sequence). The CDR3 DNA follows: TGCAGTGCTAGACCCAGGGACACTGAAGCTTTCTCT. Its protein product is CSARPRDTEAFS.

This clonotype appeared a few times. The chain uses TRBV7-9 and TRBJ2-5; D is ambiguous. The CDR3 length is 14 residues. Germline CDR1 and CDR2: SEHNR and FQNEAQ (reference sequence). V lost 4 bases to trimming and J lost 5 bases, with 14 bases between them. The CDR3 protein is CASSSSSRPETQYF. The CDR3 DNA reads TGTGCCAGCAGCTCGTCTTCGAGGCCGGAGACCCAGTACTTC.

Ten or more counts support this clonotype. This sequence joins TRBV20-1 and TRBJ2-7; possible D gene TRBD1, 6 bases. The CDR3 sequence is 13 residues long. V was trimmed by 6 bases and J by 5 bases, leaving 17 bases between them. Per the germline V gene, CDR1 is DFQATT and CDR2 is SNEGSKA (reference sequence). The CDR3 region has the DNA TGCAGTGCCAGTGCTCCGGACAGACACGAGCAGTACTTC. As protein: CSASAPDRHEQYF.

This clonotype was detected ten times or more. The rearrangement uses TRBV11-2 and TRBJ2-1, with D perhaps TRBD2 (6 bases). This CDR3 comprises 13 residues. The germline CDR1 and CDR2 sequences are SGHAT and FQNNGV. V was shortened by 4 bases and J by 7 bases, with 11 bases between the two germline ends. The CDR3 protein is CASSSRLVNEQFF. The CDR3 DNA follows: TGTGCCAGCAGCTCCCGACTAGTTAATGAGCAGTTCTTC.

The rearrangement joins TRBV2 to TRBJ2-2; TRBD2 aligns across 13 bases. The CDR3 loop spans 15 amino acids. Unmatched junction bases numbered 4, after V lost 6 bases and J lost 6 bases. Per the germline V gene, CDR1 is SNHLY and CDR2 is FYNNEI. CDR3 sequence: CASRETSGRSGELFF. In DNA, the CDR3 is TGTGCCAGCAGGGAGACTAGCGGGAGGTCCGGGGAGCTGTTTTTT.

This clonotype was found a few times. The CDR3 sequence: CASTLSPGYQETQYF. The CDR3 DNA reads as TGTGCCAGCACTCTTAGCCCAGGGTACCAAGAGACCCAGTACTTC. The V call is TRBV9, the J call TRBJ2-5, with D possibly matching TRBD1 (5 bases). Germline values: CDR1 SGDLS, CDR2 YYNGEE. Trimming took off 6 bases at V and 0 bases at J, with 15 bases between the two ends. The length of the CDR3 is 15 residues.

There are many counts of this clonotype. The rearrangement uses TRBV27 and TRBJ2-6; no firm D call. With 5 bases removed from V and 0 bases from J, the gap between germline ends came to 11 bases. The CDR3 consists of 16 residues. In germline, CDR1 is MNHEY, CDR2 SMNVEV (reference sequence). The CDR3 region is CASSPWPSSGANVLTF. CDR3 in DNA: TGTGCCAGCAGTCCATGGCCGAGCTCTGGGGCCAACGTCCTGACTTTC.

This clonotype was recorded a few times. This rearrangement joins TRBV11-2 to TRBJ2-1, with 10 bases fitting TRBD2. This CDR3 comprises 19 residues. Germline assignment: CDR1 SGHAT and CDR2 FQNNGV. With V trimmed by 1 base and J by 4 bases, 13 bases remained unmatched. The CDR3 DNA reads as TGTGCCAGCAGCTTAGTGGGACTAGCGATGGAAGGGACTTACAATGAGCAGTTCTTC. It is translated as CASSLVGLAMEGTYNEQFF. The full variable domain, its missing parts supplied by reference TRBV11-2 and TRBJ2-1, is EAGVAQSPRYKIIEKRQSVAFWCNPISGHATLYWYQQILGQGPKLLIQFQNNGVVDDSQLPKDRFSAERLKGVDSTLKIQPAKLEDSAVYLCASSLVGLAMEGTYNEQFFGPGTRLTVL.

This clonotype was detected only a few times. The chain joins TRBV24-1 to TRBJ1-1; perhaps TRBD1 as D (5 bases). The CDR3 covers 13 residues. V was shortened by 2 bases and J by 6 bases, with 9 bases between the two germline ends. Germline V gene sequence: CDR1 KGHDR, CDR2 SFDVKD. CDR3 protein: CATSDSSTAEAFF. For the CDR3, the DNA is TGTGCCACCAGTGATTCGTCGACAGCTGAAGCTTTCTTT.

Concerning this clonotype: Compared with germline, one end of the junction differs, possibly owing to a read error. V is TRBV6-1 and J is TRBJ1-4; maybe TRBD1 (5 bases). Per the germline V gene, CDR1 is MNHNS and CDR2 is SASEGT. The CDR3 is made up of 15 amino acids. The CDR3 sequence is CASRRPDGHSEKLLF. The CDR3 region has the DNA TGTGCCAGCAGACGCCCCGACGGACACTCCGAAAAACTGCTTTTT.